This T cell receptor (beta chain) was sequenced during a study of T-cell reconstitution after alpha-beta-depleted transplantation in children. During its preparation, the TCRbeta library received unique molecular identifiers. TCRdb called the PCR reads again in MiXCR, with one record for every CDR3 protein. This table holds 200,000 to 250,000 distinct CDR3 sequences, more than 10% found once. This clonotype was observed many times. V dropped 4 bases and J dropped 8 bases, with 14 bases sitting between them. This CDR3 is 14 amino acids long. The germline gives CDR1 LGHNA, CDR2 YSLEER. The sample here was PBMCs from the stem cell graft donor, taken from the stem cell graft. The V call is TRBV4-3, the J call TRBJ1-4; D gene uncertain. This sequence originates from a human donor who donated a stem cell graft to a child with acute lymphoblastic leukemia. The CDR3 nucleotides are TGCGCCAGCAGCCCGCGACAAACCAGCGAAAAACTGTTTTTT. Amino acids: CASSPRQTSEKLFF.